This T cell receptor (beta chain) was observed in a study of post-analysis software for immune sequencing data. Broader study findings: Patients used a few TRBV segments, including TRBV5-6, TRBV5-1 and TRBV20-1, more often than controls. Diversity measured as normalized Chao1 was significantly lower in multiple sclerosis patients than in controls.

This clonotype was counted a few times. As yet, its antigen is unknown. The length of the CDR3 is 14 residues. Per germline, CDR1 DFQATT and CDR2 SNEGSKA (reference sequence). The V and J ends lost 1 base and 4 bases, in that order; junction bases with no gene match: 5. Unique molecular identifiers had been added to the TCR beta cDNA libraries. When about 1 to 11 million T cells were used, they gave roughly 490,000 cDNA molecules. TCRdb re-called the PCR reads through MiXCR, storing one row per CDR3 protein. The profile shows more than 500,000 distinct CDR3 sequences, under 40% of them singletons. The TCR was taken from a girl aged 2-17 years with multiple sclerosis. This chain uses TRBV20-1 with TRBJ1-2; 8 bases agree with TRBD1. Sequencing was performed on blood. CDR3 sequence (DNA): TGCAGTGCTAGAGGAGGACAGGGCGGCTATGGCTACACCTTC. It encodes CSARGGQGGYGYTF.